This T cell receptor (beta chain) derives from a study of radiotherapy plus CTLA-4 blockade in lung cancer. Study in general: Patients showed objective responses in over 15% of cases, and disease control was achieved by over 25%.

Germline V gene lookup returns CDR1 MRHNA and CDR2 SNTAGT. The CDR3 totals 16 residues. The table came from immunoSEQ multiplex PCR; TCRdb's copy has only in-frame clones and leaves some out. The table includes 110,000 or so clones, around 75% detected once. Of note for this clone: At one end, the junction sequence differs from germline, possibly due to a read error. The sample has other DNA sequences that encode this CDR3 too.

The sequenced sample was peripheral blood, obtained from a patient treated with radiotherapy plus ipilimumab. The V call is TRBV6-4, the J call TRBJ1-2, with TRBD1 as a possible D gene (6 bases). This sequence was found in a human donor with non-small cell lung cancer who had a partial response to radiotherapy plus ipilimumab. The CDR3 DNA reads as TGTGCCAGCATTAGGTTTGCCACGGACAGTATTTATGGTTACACCTTC. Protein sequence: CASIRFATDSIYGYTF.